This T cell receptor (beta chain) was sequenced for a study of metastatic and nonmetastatic thyroid tumors. Overall study context: Repertoires were compared across blood and tumor or nodule tissue from malignant and benign thyroid patients.

Findings and limits, study-wide: Compared with benign nodules, malignant thyroid tumors were reported to have significantly higher TCR beta diversity in both blood and tumor.

Every patient was untreated before thyroid surgery. In germline, CDR1 is SGHRS, CDR2 YFSETQ. V lost 0 bases, J lost 8 bases, and 7 bases stayed unmatched. The CDR3 length is 15 residues. On this clone: Its antigen is still unknown.

Original analysis: The study built a papillary thyroid cancer distant-metastasis classifier from CDR3 differences across clinicopathological groups. TCRdb reprocessed the PCR reads using MiXCR. The V and J calls were not made by the authors but by TCRdb's processing. The sample lists around 15,000 clones; roughly 29% were seen once. This sequence joins TRBV5-1 and TRBJ2-2; 7 bases agree with TRBD1. The sample was blood. This sequence originates from a female donor with papillary thyroid cancer or a benign thyroid nodule (not recorded which). Some clones in this sample may be carry-over from other donors' samples. CDR3 in DNA: TGCGCCAGCAGCTTGGGGGACAGTATCACAGGGGAGCTGTTTTTT. Translation: CASSLGDSITGELFF. Together with reference TRBV5-1 and TRBJ2-2, the CDR3 gives the full variable domain: KAGVTQTPRYLIKTRGQQVTLSCSPISGHRSVSWYQQTPGQGLQFLFEYFSETQRNKGNFPGRFSGRQFSNSRSEMNVSTLELGDSALYLCASSLGDSITGELFFGEGSRLTVL.